The present entry profiles one TCR beta chain with its context. Its specificity is not known. Amplification used 60 Vbeta primers and 13 Jbeta primers. Only in-frame clones appear in the TCRdb table, and some are missing; sequencing was by immunoSEQ multiplex PCR. The sample shows under 250,000 clones, approximately 80% of them seen only once. This specimen belongs to a study of cytomegalovirus exposure and HLA in healthy donors. Germline assignment: CDR1 MNHEY and CDR2 SMNVEV (reference sequence). With 2 bases clipped from V and 8 bases from J, the junction kept 8 bases outside the gene matches. The length of the CDR3 is 14 residues. Study-wide findings and caveats: Later work associated fewer than 20,000 TCR beta sequences with HLA alleles at 0.05 false discovery rate. TCR sequences were mostly rare, though some public TCRs occurred in many donors. CMV serostatus was the only recorded immune exposure for donors.

This receptor was taken from a male donor in good health and CMV-seronegative. The sequenced sample consisted of PBMCs. The chain links TRBV27 to TRBJ1-2, with TRBD1 identical over 7 bases. The CDR3 sequence is CASSLNRGLEGYTF. Written as DNA, the CDR3 is TGTGCCAGCAGTTTAAACAGGGGTTTGGAAGGCTACACCTTC.